The entry below describes one T cell receptor (beta chain). Its antigen is not known. V lost 0 bases and J lost 0, with 6 bases in between. CDR3 length: 15 amino acids. Germline V gene lookup returns CDR1 MNHNS and CDR2 SASEGT. Assay used: immunoSEQ multiplex PCR; TCRdb lists only in-frame clones, some missing. The sample records about 250,000 clones, about 90% being singletons. This entry belongs to a study of cytomegalovirus exposure and HLA in healthy donors. For the study at large: Later, an analysis reported that the 130 or so validation repertoires had used the same platform as the 550 to 750 first-cohort repertoires.

The study's findings and limits: Generally TCR sequences proved uncommon, though certain public TCRs appeared in numerous donors. Per published reports, the classifier diagnosed cytomegalovirus status with high specificity and sensitivity. Researchers reported that a few CMV-associated chains were confirmed in vitro as CMV antigen-specific.

This TCR came from a man aged 18 to 35 in good health and CMV-seropositive. J is TRBJ1-5 and V is TRBV6-1; D not resolved. The specimen was PBMCs. The CDR3 DNA is TGTGCCAGCAGTGAAGCCGGGGTTAGCAATCAGCCCCAGCATTTT. Encoded protein: CASSEAGVSNQPQHF.